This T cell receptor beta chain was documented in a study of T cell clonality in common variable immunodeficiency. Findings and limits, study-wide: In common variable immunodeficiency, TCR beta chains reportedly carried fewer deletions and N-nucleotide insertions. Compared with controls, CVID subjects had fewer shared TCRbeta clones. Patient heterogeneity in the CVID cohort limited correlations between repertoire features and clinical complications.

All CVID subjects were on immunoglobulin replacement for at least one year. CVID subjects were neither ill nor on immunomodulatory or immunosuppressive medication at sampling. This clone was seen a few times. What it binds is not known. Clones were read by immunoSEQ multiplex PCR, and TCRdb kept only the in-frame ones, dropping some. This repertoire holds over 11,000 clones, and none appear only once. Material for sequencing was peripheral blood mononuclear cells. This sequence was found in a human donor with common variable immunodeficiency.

The CDR3 spells CASSETTGSVTLYQPQHF. CDR3 DNA (partial): TGTGCCAGCTCAGAGACGACAGGGTCCGTGACCCTTTATCAGCCC. This chain uses TRBV18 with TRBJ1-5; 7 nucleotides line up with TRBD1. The read ends 3 residues early relative to the CDR3; the germline J gene fills the gap. The ends lost 5 bases at V and 5 bases at J; junction bases unmatched: 18. This CDR3 region has 18 residues. Germline CDR1 KGHSH, CDR2 LQKENI.